The sample holds a few counts of the clone carrying this T cell receptor (beta chain). Clones were read by immunoSEQ multiplex PCR, and TCRdb kept only the in-frame ones, dropping some. The sample yields about 500,000 clones, approximately 89% seen once. This sample is part of a study of blood T cell repertoires in COVID-19. For the study at large: COVID-19 samples from acute and convalescent phases originated in the United States, Italy and Spain.

This CDR3 is 17 amino acids long. CDR1 is MGHRA, CDR2 YSYEKL, per germline. With V trimmed by 2 bases and J by 2 bases, 7 bases remained unmatched. This chain uses TRBV4-1 with TRBJ2-2, with 8 nucleotides matching TRBD1. Sequencing was carried out using peripheral blood. The TCR comes from a man younger than 35 with COVID-19, enrolled during active disease. CDR3 nucleotides: TGCGCCAGCAGCCAAAGGACAGGGCCCTCCAACACCGGGGAGCTGTTTTTT. Its protein is CASSQRTGPSNTGELFF.